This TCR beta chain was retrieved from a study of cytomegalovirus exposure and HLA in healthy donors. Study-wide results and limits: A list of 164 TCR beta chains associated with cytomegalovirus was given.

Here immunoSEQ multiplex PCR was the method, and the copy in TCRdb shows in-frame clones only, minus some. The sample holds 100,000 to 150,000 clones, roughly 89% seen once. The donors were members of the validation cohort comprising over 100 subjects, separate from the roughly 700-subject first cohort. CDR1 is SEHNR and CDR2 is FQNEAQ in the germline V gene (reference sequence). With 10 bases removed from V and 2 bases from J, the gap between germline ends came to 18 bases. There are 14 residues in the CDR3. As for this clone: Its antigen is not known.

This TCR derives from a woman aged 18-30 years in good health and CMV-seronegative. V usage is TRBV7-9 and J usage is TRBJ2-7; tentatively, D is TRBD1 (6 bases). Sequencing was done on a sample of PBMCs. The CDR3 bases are TGTGCCACCTCGGACAGAGAAAAGGCCTACGAGCAGTACTTC. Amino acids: CATSDREKAYEQYF.